Presented here are 4 T cell receptor beta chains from one specimen sequenced in a study of early T cells in non-severe SARS-CoV-2 infection. TCRdb re-analysed the 5' RACE reads in MiXCR, keeping a single row per CDR3 protein. The sample carries approximately 76,000 distinct CDR3 sequences, under 15% recorded once. Material: whole blood. These receptors were obtained from an adult who was a healthcare worker with PCR-confirmed SARS-CoV-2 infection or an uninfected control (not recorded which).

This clonotype was recorded many times. This chain joins TRBV5-6 and TRBJ1-1, with TRBD1 as a possible D gene (5 bases). The CDR3 covers 15 residues. Trimming removed 2 bases from V and 0 bases from J, with 11 bases in between. Germline CDR1 and CDR2: SGHDT and YYEEEE. CDR3 amino acids: CASSFRDGLNTEAFF. The CDR3 bases are TGTGCCAGCAGCTTCCGGGACGGATTGAACACTGAAGCTTTCTTT. The full variable domain, its missing parts supplied by reference TRBV5-6 and TRBJ1-1, is DAGVTQSPTHLIKTRGQQVTLRCSPKSGHDTVSWYQQALGQGPQFIFQYYEEEERQRGNFPDRFSGHQFPNYSSELNVNALLLGDSALYLCASSFRDGLNTEAFFGQGTRLTVV.

This clonotype has at least ten counts. This rearrangement joins TRBV24-1 to TRBJ2-2; 10 bases map to TRBD1. Trimming cost V 2 bases and J 4 bases; bases outside gene matches: 3. CDR1 and CDR2 from the germline V gene are KGHDR and SFDVKD. The CDR3 runs 16 residues. The CDR3 sequence is CATSDYRDRGTGELFF. CDR3 in DNA: TGTGCCACCAGTGATTATCGGGACAGGGGCACCGGGGAGCTGTTTTTT.

This chain uses TRBV7-8 with TRBJ2-3; TRBD1 matches at 10 bases. This CDR3 is built from 17 residues. Germline CDR1 SGHVS, CDR2 FQNEAQ. V gave up 5 bases and J gave up 2 bases; unmatched junction bases: 10. In DNA, the CDR3 is TGTGCCAGCAGCCCCGGCCCGGGACAGGGGATCACAGATACGCAGTATTTT. This sequence encodes CASSPGPGQGITDTQYF.

CDR3 nucleotide sequence: TGCAGTGCTAGTGGGGGAAACTATGGCTACACCTTC. Amino acids: CSASGGNYGYTF. V is TRBV20-1 and J is TRBJ1-2; maybe TRBD1 (5 bases). The CDR3 totals 12 residues. Trimming took off 3 bases at V and 2 bases at J, with 7 bases between the two ends. CDR1 and CDR2 from the germline V gene are DFQATT and SNEGSKA (reference sequence).